The next 27 T cell receptor beta chains were all read from a single sample in a study of blood T cell repertoires in COVID-19. Data came from immunoSEQ multiplex PCR; TCRdb stores just in-frame clones and leaves some out. The sample holds about 99,000 clones, around 87% seen once. Material: peripheral blood. These receptor sequences come from a man aged 50-60 years with acute or convalescent COVID-19.

The rearrangement links TRBV28 to TRBJ1-5; 10 nucleotides match TRBD1. This CDR3 comprises 15 residues. The germline CDR1 and CDR2 sequences are MDHEN and SYDVKM. V shed 6 bases, J shed 6 bases, and the junction held 8 bases outside the gene matches. CDR3 in DNA: TGTGCCAGCAGCTCGGGACAGGGGTTAGGTCAGCCCCAGCATTTT. It codes for CASSSGQGLGQPQHF.

This clone was recorded once. This chain uses TRBV7-9 with TRBJ2-1; tentative D call: TRBD2 (6 bases). The V end lost 5 bases, the J end lost 1 base, and 12 bases lay between the germline ends. The CDR3 consists of 15 residues. From germline, CDR1 is SEHNR and CDR2 FQNEAQ (reference sequence). CDR3 amino acids: CASSRTGTSYNEQFF. The CDR3 nucleotides are TGTGCCAGCAGCCGAACCGGGACTTCCTACAATGAGCAGTTCTTC.

This clone was found once. The chain combines TRBV5-8 with TRBJ1-5; unclear D gene. Trimming cost V 4 bases and J 2 bases, with 16 bases left between them. The CDR3 contains 16 residues. Germline V gene lookup returns CDR1 SGHTS and CDR2 YDEGEE. The CDR3 bases are TGTGCCAGCAGCCGTACGGGCCGAGCGGGCAATCAGCCCCAGCATTTT. Translation gives CASSRTGRAGNQPQHF. The full variable domain, in which reference TRBV5-8 and TRBJ1-5 provide the parts outside the CDR3, is EAGVTQSPTHLIKTRGQQATLRCSPISGHTSVYWYQQALGLGLQFLLWYDEGEERNRGNFPPRFSGRQFPNYSSELNVNALELEDSALYLCASSRTGRAGNQPQHFGDGTRLSIL.

The rearrangement links TRBV29-1 to TRBJ2-5; TRBD1 agrees at 8 bases. CDR1 is SQVTM and CDR2 is ANQGSEA in the germline V gene. The CDR3 runs 13 residues. V lost 3 bases and J lost 4; bases outside the gene matches: 4. CDR3 in DNA: TGCAGCGTTGAGACAGGGGAAGCAGAGACCCAGTACTTC. Translating it yields CSVETGEAETQYF.

This sequence joins TRBV29-1 and TRBJ2-6; D unresolved. The CDR3 consists of 14 residues. CDR1 is SQVTM and CDR2 is ANQGSEA in the germline V gene. Trimming cost V 5 bases and J 0 bases, with 8 bases left between them. The CDR3 region has the DNA TGCAGCGTTTCCACAGACTCTGGGGCCAACGTCCTGACTTTC. It codes for CSVSTDSGANVLTF.

A single count supports this clone. This chain links TRBV27 with TRBJ2-5; D ambiguous. CDR1 is MNHEY, CDR2 SMNVEV, per germline (reference sequence). With 6 bases removed from V and 1 base from J, the gap between germline ends came to 9 bases. This CDR3 has 13 amino acids. In DNA, the CDR3 is TGTGCCAGCAGAACACACGTCCAAGAGACCCAGTACTTC. Amino acids: CASRTHVQETQYF.

The chain recombines TRBV4-1 with TRBJ2-1, with TRBD2 matching over 10 bases. Germline trimming cut 3 bases from V and 5 bases from J; bases unmatched to any gene: 10. The CDR3 is 17 residues long. Looked up from germline, CDR1 is MGHRA and CDR2 is YSYEKL. CDR3 loop: CASSQVLASGSDNEQFF. The CDR3 bases are TGCGCCAGCAGCCAGGTTCTTGCTAGCGGGAGTGACAATGAGCAGTTCTTC.

V gene TRBV10-3 combines with J gene TRBJ2-1; a weak D match, TRBD2 (5 bases). Germline V CDR1 and CDR2: ENHRY, SYGVKD. The CDR3 length is 12 residues. V was cut by 5 bases and J by 6 bases, with 8 bases left in between. CDR3 amino acids: CAISQSGNEQFF. Here the CDR3 DNA reads TGTGCCATCAGTCAAAGCGGCAATGAGCAGTTCTTC.

This chain joins TRBV6-6 and TRBJ2-2; possible D gene TRBD2, 5 bases. V lost 6 bases to trimming and J lost 8 bases, with 16 bases between them. Looked up from germline, CDR1 is MNHNY and CDR2 is SVGAGI (reference sequence). The CDR3 extends over 14 amino acids. The CDR3 coding sequence is TGTGCCAGCAGACCGGACTCCGCTGTGGGGGAGCTGTTTTTT. It encodes CASRPDSAVGELFF.

The V and J genes are TRBV9 and TRBJ2-2, with D possibly being TRBD1 (5 bases). V lost 4 bases to trimming and J lost 4 bases, with 8 bases between them. The CDR3 is made up of 13 amino acids. CDR1 and CDR2 from the germline V gene are SGDLS and YYNGEE. The CDR3, as DNA: TGTGCCAGCAGCTCAGGGTCCACCGGGGAGCTGTTTTTT. It yields the protein CASSSGSTGELFF.

This clone was found a few times. The chain has TRBV28 and TRBJ2-3; 13 nucleotides agree with TRBD2. The CDR3 length is 16 residues. The V and J ends lost 5 bases and 3 bases, in that order; junction bases with no gene match: 5. Germline V gene lookup returns CDR1 MDHEN and CDR2 SYDVKM. In DNA form, the CDR3 reads TGTGCCAGCAGTGTCGGGACTAGCGGGGCGACAGATACGCAGTATTTT. It specifies CASSVGTSGATDTQYF.

The rearrangement links TRBV11-2 to TRBJ2-7, with 10 bases matching TRBD2. This CDR3 has 14 amino acids. CDR1 is SGHAT and CDR2 is FQNNGV in the germline V gene. Unmatched junction bases numbered 3, after V lost 5 bases and J lost 2 bases. CDR3 sequence reads: CASSVTSGTYEQYF. The DNA of the CDR3 is TGTGCCAGCAGCGTCACTAGCGGGACCTACGAGCAGTACTTC.

The genes are TRBV7-9 and TRBJ1-2, with 9 bases matching TRBD1. The V segment lost 1 base and the J segment 4 bases; nucleotides outside the gene matches: 4. Germline V gene sequence: CDR1 SEHNR, CDR2 FQNEAQ (reference sequence). The CDR3 sequence is 15 residues long. CDR3: CASSLGQGEGYGYTF. The CDR3 DNA reads as TGTGCCAGCAGCTTAGGACAGGGGGAAGGCTATGGCTACACCTTC.

This chain links TRBV5-5 with TRBJ2-1; TRBD2 matches 7 bases. The CDR3 sequence is 14 residues long. With 0 bases clipped from V and 5 bases from J, the junction kept 2 bases outside the gene matches. The V gene's germline CDR1 is SGHKS and CDR2 YYEKEE (reference sequence). CDR3 bases: TGTGCCAGCAGCTTGGGGCTAGCGGACAATGAGCAGTTCTTC. Protein: CASSLGLADNEQFF.

The chain uses TRBV27 and TRBJ2-1; no definite D call. Germline V gene data show CDR1 as MNHEY and CDR2 as SMNVEV (reference sequence). V lost 5 bases to trimming and J lost 2 bases, with 16 bases between them. CDR3 length: 16 amino acids. The CDR3 here is CASSPPVRRPYNEQFF. The CDR3 nucleotides read TGTGCCAGCAGTCCCCCGGTGAGGCGCCCCTACAATGAGCAGTTCTTC.

V and J are TRBV7-9 and TRBJ2-1; D is unresolved. The CDR3 is 14 residues long. V dropped 2 bases and J dropped 5 bases, with 10 bases sitting between them. Per germline, CDR1 SEHNR and CDR2 FQNEAQ (reference sequence). CDR3 protein: CASSLMAGDNEQFF. CDR3 nucleotide sequence: TGTGCCAGCAGCTTAATGGCAGGTGACAATGAGCAGTTCTTC.

The V call is TRBV7-9, the J call TRBJ2-7; TRBD1 matches at 9 bases. CDR3 length: 16 amino acids. Unmatched junction bases numbered 8, after V lost 2 bases and J lost 3 bases. CDR1 is SEHNR and CDR2 is FQNEAQ in the germline V gene (reference sequence). The CDR3 sequence: CASSLTRRTGVYEQYF. CDR3 nucleotide sequence: TGTGCCAGCAGCTTAACGAGGCGGACAGGGGTCTACGAGCAGTACTTC.

The rearrangement joins TRBV20-1 to TRBJ1-1, with 8 bases matching TRBD1. Trimming at V came to 0 bases and at J to 11 bases, leaving 2 bases not matched to a gene. The CDR3 contains 11 residues. From germline, CDR1 is DFQATT and CDR2 SNEGSKA (reference sequence). For the CDR3, the DNA is TGCAGTGCTAGAGATCAGGGGGCGGCTTTCTTT. Protein: CSARDQGAAFF.

CDR3 loop: CASSSGQPQETQYF. The CDR3 bases are TGCGCCAGCAGCTCGGGACAGCCCCAAGAGACCCAGTACTTC. The J gene is TRBJ2-5, the V gene TRBV5-1; 7 bases match TRBD1. The CDR3 extends over 14 amino acids. Trimming removed 3 bases from V and 1 base from J; junction bases left unmatched: 3. The V gene's germline CDR1 is SGHRS and CDR2 YFSETQ.

The chain's CDR3 is CSVEDLTGGSEQYF. In DNA form, the CDR3 reads TGCAGCGTTGAAGATCTGACAGGGGGGTCCGAGCAGTACTTC. The chain uses TRBV29-1 and TRBJ2-7; TRBD1 agrees at 9 bases. The CDR3 contains 14 residues. Trimming removed 0 bases from V and 6 bases from J; junction bases left unmatched: 6. CDR1 SQVTM and CDR2 ANQGSEA come from the germline V gene.

This chain links TRBV10-3 with TRBJ2-1, with 7 bases lining up with TRBD2. CDR1 is ENHRY, CDR2 SYGVKD, per germline. CDR3 length equals 12 residues. The V segment lost 11 bases and the J segment 9 bases; nucleotides outside the gene matches: 10. CDR3 protein: CAAAGVAGEQFF. DNA of the CDR3: TGTGCCGCTGCGGGAGTTGCTGGTGAGCAGTTCTTC.

As DNA, the CDR3 is TGTGCCAGTAGTATGACTCTAACTAATGAAAAACTGTTTTTT. Encoded protein: CASSMTLTNEKLFF. V gene TRBV19 combines with J gene TRBJ1-4; D is uncertain. The CDR3 has 14 residues. V lost 3 bases and J 1 base, leaving 6 bases between the germline ends. The germline gives CDR1 LNHDA, CDR2 SQIVND (reference sequence).

This rearrangement joins TRBV10-3 to TRBJ2-3, with TRBD2 matching 8 bases. Trimming took 10 bases from V and 2 from J; bases not matched to a gene: 11. The CDR3 spans 15 residues. Germline-derived CDR1 and CDR2 are ENHRY and SYGVKD. The CDR3 reads CATKLAEAHTDTQYF. The CDR3 coding sequence is TGTGCCACGAAACTAGCGGAGGCCCACACAGATACGCAGTATTTT.

The chain uses TRBV2 and TRBJ2-5; TRBD1 matches 10 bases. CDR3 length: 14 residues. Germline V gene sequence: CDR1 SNHLY, CDR2 FYNNEI. Trimming removed 6 bases from V and 5 bases from J; junction bases left unmatched: 6. The CDR3 loop reads CASSADRGRETQYF. DNA for the CDR3: TGTGCCAGCAGCGCAGACAGGGGGCGGGAGACCCAGTACTTC.

This clone was seen once. The V gene is TRBV6-4, the J gene TRBJ1-4; D remains unclear. The CDR3 loop spans 15 amino acids. The germline V gene encodes CDR1 MRHNA and CDR2 SNTAGT. The germline V and J ends were trimmed by 6 bases and 0 bases, with 11 bases remaining between them. The CDR3 is CASSPNFATNEKLFF. In DNA, the CDR3 is TGTGCCAGCAGCCCGAACTTCGCAACTAATGAAAAACTGTTTTTT.

V gene TRBV7-7 combines with J gene TRBJ1-2; D not certain. Germline lookup yields CDR1 SSHAT and CDR2 FNYEAQ (reference sequence). There are 16 residues in the CDR3. Deletions cut 5 bases from V and 6 bases from J, with 22 bases between. Written as DNA, the CDR3 is TGTGCCAGCAGCCAATTATGTCGGTGCGTCCTCGATGGCTACACCTTC. This sequence encodes CASSQLCRCVLDGYTF.

V usage is TRBV6-2 or TRBV6-3 and J usage is TRBJ2-1; D remains unclear. Trimming took 2 bases from V and 0 from J, leaving 5 bases between them. The CDR3 totals 14 residues. Germline-derived CDR1 and CDR2 are MNHEY and SVGEGT. DNA of the CDR3: TGTGCCAGCAGTTACGCGAGCTCCTACAATGAGCAGTTCTTC. Amino acid sequence: CASSYASSYNEQFF.